This entry concerns a single TCR beta chain. Blood (less than 2.6 ml) was collected from every donor individually. The data stem from a study of monozygotic twins with inflammatory bowel disease. TCRdb reanalyzed the 5' RACE reads, giving one entry per CDR3 protein sequence and no DNA. The sample table sets out about 450,000 distinct CDR3 sequences. The clonotype was recovered from a human donor with ulcerative colitis or Crohn's disease, or a healthy co-twin of an affected twin (not recorded which). The material sequenced was blood.

CDR3 amino acids: CASSQDSGGQPQHF. The chain uses TRBV4-1 and TRBJ1-5; TCRdb selects TRBD1, and the lack of DNA leaves this call unchecked. The CDR3 runs 14 residues. The germline V gene has CDR1 MGHRA and CDR2 YSYEKL.